These 5 T cell receptor beta chains came from one sample sequenced in a study of beta chain features in type 1 diabetes. Expressed TCRB transcripts were sequenced, since all the RNA that had been isolated was reverse transcribed. The assay was immunoSEQ multiplex PCR, and TCRdb's table has in-frame clones only and misses some. The sample holds 900,000 or so clones, 17% seen once. Sequences were obtained from naive CD4+ T cells from blood. Source of these receptors: a woman under 30 in good health.

This clone was counted between two and nine times. The V call is TRBV5-4, the J call TRBJ2-3; D is undetermined. The CDR3 consists of 16 residues. The V and J ends lost 4 bases and 0 bases respectively, with 15 bases between them. Germline loops: CDR1 SGHNT, CDR2 YYREEE (reference sequence). The CDR3 loop is CASSPFVDASTDTQYF. DNA of the CDR3: TGTGCCAGCAGCCCGTTCGTGGATGCTAGCACAGATACGCAGTATTTT.

V is TRBV18 and J is TRBJ2-1; D may match TRBD1 or TRBD2 (5 bases each). With 2 bases removed from V and 3 bases from J, the gap between germline ends came to 11 bases. The CDR3 covers 15 residues. Germline V gene lookup returns CDR1 KGHSH and CDR2 LQKENI. CDR3 residues: CASSPMQGDYNEQFF. For the CDR3, the DNA is TGTGCCAGCTCACCAATGCAGGGAGACTACAATGAGCAGTTCTTC. The whole variable domain, remainder taken from reference TRBV18 and TRBJ2-1, is NAGVMQNPRHLVRRRGQEARLRCSPMKGHSHVYWYRQLPEEGLKFMVYLQKENIIDESGMPKERFSAEFPKEGPSILRIQQVVRGDSAAYFCASSPMQGDYNEQFFGPGTRLTVL.

The gene calls are TRBV7-9 and TRBJ2-3; a possible D gene is TRBD2 (6 bases). This CDR3 has 14 amino acids. V gave up 8 bases and J gave up 7 bases, with 19 bases separating them. Germline CDR1 is SEHNR and CDR2 is FQNEAQ (reference sequence). The DNA for the CDR3 is TGTGCCAGCCAGGGACGGGACTGGGGAAATACGCAGTATTTT. Protein product: CASQGRDWGNTQYF.

This clone was seen a few times. This chain joins TRBV5-4 and TRBJ2-7; TRBD1 agrees at 8 bases. The CDR3 runs 16 residues. The trim removed 3 bases at V and 0 bases at J, leaving 8 bases unmatched. Germline V CDR1 and CDR2: SGHNT, YYREEE (reference sequence). The CDR3 bases are TGTGCCAGCAGCTCCACCGGGACAGGAAGCTCCTACGAGCAGTACTTC. Protein: CASSSTGTGSSYEQYF. The complete variable domain, with remaining parts taken from reference TRBV5-4 and TRBJ2-7, reads ETGVTQSPTHLIKTRGQQVTLRCSSQSGHNTVSWYQQALGQGPQFIFQYYREEENGRGNFPPRFSGLQFPNYSSELNVNALELDDSALYLCASSSTGTGSSYEQYFGPGTRLTVT.

V is TRBV4-2 and J is TRBJ1-6; maybe TRBD1 (5 bases). V lost 4 bases and J 4 bases, leaving 8 bases between the germline ends. Germline V lookup: CDR1 LGHNA, CDR2 YNFKEQ. The CDR3 sequence is 14 residues long. Here the CDR3 DNA reads TGTGCCAGCAGCCCACGACAGTATAATTCACCCCTCCACTTT. Translation: CASSPRQYNSPLHF.